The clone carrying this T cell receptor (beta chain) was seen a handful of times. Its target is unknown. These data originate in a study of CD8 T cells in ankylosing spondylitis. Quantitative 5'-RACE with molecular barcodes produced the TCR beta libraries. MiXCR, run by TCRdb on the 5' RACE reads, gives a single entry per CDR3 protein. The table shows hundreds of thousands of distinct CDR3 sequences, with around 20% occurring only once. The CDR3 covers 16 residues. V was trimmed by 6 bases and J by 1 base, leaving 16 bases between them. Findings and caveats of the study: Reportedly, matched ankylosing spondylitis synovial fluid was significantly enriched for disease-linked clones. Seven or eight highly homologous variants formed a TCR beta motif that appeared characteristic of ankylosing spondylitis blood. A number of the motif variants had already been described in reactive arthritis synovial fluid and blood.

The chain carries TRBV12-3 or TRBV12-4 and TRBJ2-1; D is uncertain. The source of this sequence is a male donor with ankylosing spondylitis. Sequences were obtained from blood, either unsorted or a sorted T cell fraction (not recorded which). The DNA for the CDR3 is TGTGCCAGCAGACCAATCTTAGAAGGATCCTACAATGAGCAGTTCTTC. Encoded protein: CASRPILEGSYNEQFF.